This T cell receptor beta chain was found in a study of OX40 agonist ivuxolimab in advanced cancers. Whole-study findings and limits: Relative to CD4+ cells, CD8+ T cells on average had more expanded clones. Not determined was the antigen specificity of the expanded peripheral T cells.

Per the germline V gene, CDR1 is SGHDT and CDR2 is YYEEEE. V shed 2 bases, J shed 3 bases, and the junction held 2 bases outside the gene matches. The length of the CDR3 is 15 residues. Method: immunoSEQ multiplex PCR; TCRdb's copy keeps in-frame clones and lacks some. The sample shows over 100,000 clones, around 89% of them seen only once. As regards this clone: Its antigen is currently unknown.

Peripheral blood came from all dose cohorts at three timepoints. Sequences were derived from CD4+ or CD8+ T cells sorted from blood, sampled in a trial of the OX40 agonist ivuxolimab. V is TRBV5-6 and J is TRBJ2-3; 11 nucleotides align to TRBD2. The source is an adult with an advanced solid tumor such as melanoma, head and neck, liver or kidney cancer. CDR3 amino acids: CASSLIAGGTDTQYF. The CDR3 nucleotides are TGTGCCAGCAGCTTAATAGCGGGGGGGACAGATACGCAGTATTTT.